The sequence of this TCR beta chain was determined in a study of T cell repertoires in cytomegalovirus infection. Overall study context: An indication of both CMV infection and matching HLA type came from public TCR beta signatures.

This clonotype was seen ten or more times. Its specificity is unknown. There are 16 residues in the CDR3. V lost 4 bases, J lost 6 bases, and 5 bases stayed unmatched. Germline V lookup: CDR1 SGHNT, CDR2 YENEEA. Study-wide findings and caveats: Frequencies of public TCR beta families were cumulated, and this identified carriers of CMV plus the relevant HLA. Dominating the ex vivo response were TCR beta clonotypes that were CMV-specific and HLA-C-restricted.

TCRdb reanalysed the reads using MiXCR and keeps one entry per CDR3 protein. The sample has under 350,000 distinct CDR3 sequences, approximately 8.9% seen once. J is TRBJ2-3 and V is TRBV11-3, with 15 bases aligning to TRBD2. The TCR sequence derives from a human donor in good health (CMV status not recorded). Some clones in this sample may be carry-over from other donors' samples. The material sequenced was PBMCs. CDR3 sequence: CASSSRTSGGADTQYF. The CDR3 DNA sequence: TGTGCCAGCAGCTCGAGGACTAGCGGGGGGGCCGATACGCAGTATTTT.